This T cell receptor (beta chain) was sequenced for a study of early T cells in non-severe SARS-CoV-2 infection (dated by TCRdb to the early 2020s). Looking at the study overall: TCR sequencing used bulk RNA from unsorted whole blood, so alpha and beta chains could not be paired. Findings and caveats that apply to the study as a whole: Matching against VDJdb was skewed toward anti-spike CD8 responses, likely underestimated virus-specific expansions, and missed private and CD4 specificities.

This was a case-control study nested in a cohort of healthcare workers in London, UK, who had nasopharyngeal swab PCR tests and blood samples taken every week. Healthcare workers were recruited during the week of the UK lockdown, between 23 and 31 March 2020, and followed weekly for up to about 15 weeks. The CDR3 sequence holds 17 residues, the cysteine and phenylalanine included. Just the 51-base CDR3 DNA is kept, in frame starting at base 1. From V the trimming removes 2 bases and from J it removes 0 bases, while the gene matches leave 8 bases of the junction unaccounted for. Via the germline V gene (reference sequence), CDR1 is DFQATT and CDR2 SNEGSKA. Ten or more counts support this clonotype. The antigen it recognizes is unknown. Per-base quality was not reported, and no clone a single base away is much larger than it. Preparation of the library involved 5' RACE. The sequencing machine was a NextSeq 500. Unique molecular identifiers were attached to individual cDNA molecules in the TCR library protocol so that sequencing error and PCR bias could be corrected. TCR alpha and beta chains were both sequenced, and the abundances of alpha and beta sequences in each sample were closely correlated with each other. In the source study's methods: Decombinator V4 was used to annotate the V gene, J gene and CDR3 of the TCR sequences. TCRs were defined as expanded if a significant change between any two time points was detected under a Poisson model with p below 0.0001. TCR abundances were normalised to the total number of TCRs sequenced per sample and were expressed as counts per million. TRAV1-2 paired with TRAJ12, TRAJ20 or TRAJ33 defined MAIT TCRs, while TRAV10 paired with TRAJ18 defined iNKT TCRs. VDJdb, accessed on 1 November 2021, was searched for TCRs annotated for CMV, EBV and SARS-CoV-2, and TCRs annotated for more than one antigen were excluded. TCRdb's own reprocessing of the public reads used fastp at Q25 and MiXCR and kept productive beta chains. One record per CDR3 amino acid sequence lists the most common genes and DNA. The V and J calls come from TCRdb's annotation, not from the publication. The sample yields 25,000 to 35,000 distinct CDR3 sequences; about 2.7% were counted once. Clones ranked in the top ten supply over 0.6% of the sample.

This sequence originates from an adult who was a healthcare worker with PCR-confirmed SARS-CoV-2 infection or an uninfected control (not recorded which). Sequences were obtained from whole blood. The rearrangement combines TRBV20-1 with TRBJ2-3, with TRBD2 identical over 10 junction bases. The CDR3 here reads CSARSSGGADSTDTQYF. The DNA is TGCAGTGCTAGATCCAGCGGGGGGGCGGACAGCACAGATACGCAGTATTTT.